The 20 T cell receptor beta chains below were found in one sample sequenced in a study of cytomegalovirus exposure and HLA in healthy donors. PCR employed 60 Vbeta and 13 Jbeta primers. Libraries were prepared by immunoSEQ multiplex PCR; TCRdb keeps only in-frame clonotypes and omits some of them. Of around 150,000 clones listed, 65% to 85% are singletons. Sequenced material: PBMCs. Receptors originate from a man between 35 and 55 years old in good health and CMV-seropositive.

The V and J genes are TRBV27 and TRBJ2-5; TRBD1 matches at 9 bases. The CDR3 has 16 residues. Germline values: CDR1 MNHEY, CDR2 SMNVEV (reference sequence). Germline trimming cut 4 bases from V and 3 bases from J; bases unmatched to any gene: 9. CDR3 region: CASSSYDRDREETQYF. CDR3 sequence (DNA): TGTGCCAGCAGTTCTTACGACCGGGACAGGGAAGAGACCCAGTACTTC.

This clone was counted between two and nine times. The CDR3: CASSLAPGPESYEQYF. The DNA of the CDR3 is TGTGCCAGCAGCTTAGCTCCGGGTCCTGAGTCCTACGAGCAGTACTTC. The gene calls are TRBV7-6 and TRBJ2-7; D is unclear. This CDR3 region has 16 residues. Trimming shortened V by 0 bases and J by 1 base, and 13 bases separated the two germline ends. Germline CDR1 SGHVS, CDR2 FNYEAQ.

The genes are TRBV9 and TRBJ1-2; D possibly corresponds to TRBD1 (6 bases). V lost 3 bases and J 0 bases, leaving 15 bases between the germline ends. The germline V gene encodes CDR1 SGDLS and CDR2 YYNGEE. The CDR3 totals 16 residues. The CDR3 coding sequence is TGTGCCAGCAGCGCCGAAAGGGGGGGCCCTAACTATGGCTACACCTTC. This encodes CASSAERGGPNYGYTF.

The chain is built from TRBV19 and TRBJ2-7; D possibly corresponds to TRBD1 (6 bases). V was shortened by 8 bases and J by 7 bases, with 18 bases between the two germline ends. CDR1 is LNHDA and CDR2 is SQIVND in the germline V gene (reference sequence). The CDR3 consists of 13 residues. The CDR3 DNA reads as TGTGCCAGTGGGGACACGGTAACGAGGGAGCAGTACTTC. Translating gives CASGDTVTREQYF.

The J gene is TRBJ2-1, the V gene TRBV5-1; 10 bases are a match to TRBD2. Germline CDR1 and CDR2: SGHRS and YFSETQ. The CDR3 has 18 amino acids. J was trimmed by 0 bases and V by 0 bases; bases with no gene match: 6. CDR3 sequence: CASSLASGGHSSYNEQFF. CDR3 nucleotide sequence: TGCGCCAGCAGCTTGGCTAGCGGGGGCCACAGCTCCTACAATGAGCAGTTCTTC.

The rearrangement uses TRBV18 and TRBJ1-1, with D unclear. The V gene's germline CDR1 is KGHSH and CDR2 LQKENI. There are 15 residues in the CDR3. V lost 1 base and J 3 bases, leaving 12 bases between the germline ends. CDR3 sequence reads: CASSPLRIRDTEAFF. DNA of the CDR3: TGTGCCAGCTCACCACTAAGAATTCGGGACACTGAAGCTTTCTTT.

The chain employs TRBV12-5 and TRBJ1-6; D remains unclear. Germline V gene lookup returns CDR1 LGHNT and CDR2 FRNRAP. Trimming stripped 6 bases from V and 10 bases from J, with 16 bases between. This CDR3 has 14 residues. CDR3 amino acids: CASGLREVGSPLHF. CDR3 sequence (DNA): TGTGCTAGTGGACTAAGGGAGGTGGGATCACCCCTCCACTTT.

The chain uses TRBV30 and TRBJ2-7; possible D gene TRBD2, 5 bases. Germline lookup yields CDR1 GTSNPN and CDR2 SVGIG (reference sequence). The V gene lost 2 bases and the J gene lost 7 bases, with 15 bases spanning the gap. The CDR3 contains 13 residues. The CDR3 coding sequence is TGTGCCTGGAGTAGAGGGTCAACGGGGGAGCAGTACTTC. It specifies CAWSRGSTGEQYF.

The chain recombines TRBV29-1 with TRBJ2-7, with 9 bases matching TRBD2. Germline CDR1 is SQVTM and CDR2 is ANQGSEA. V lost 6 bases and J lost 4; bases outside the gene matches: 1. The CDR3 runs 11 residues. CDR3 sequence (DNA): TGCAGCGTGGGACTAGCTTACGAGCAGTACTTC. Amino acid sequence: CSVGLAYEQYF.

This clone has only one observation. The chain joins TRBV5-4 to TRBJ1-2; 10 nucleotides align to TRBD1. In germline, CDR1 is SGHNT, CDR2 YYREEE (reference sequence). The CDR3 has 14 amino acids. V lost 2 bases, J lost 5 bases, and 3 bases stayed unmatched. The DNA of the CDR3 is TGTGCCAGCAGCTTCGACAGGGGGCTTTATGGCTACACCTTC. Amino acid sequence: CASSFDRGLYGYTF. The whole variable domain, remainder taken from reference TRBV5-4 and TRBJ1-2, is ETGVTQSPTHLIKTRGQQVTLRCSSQSGHNTVSWYQQALGQGPQFIFQYYREEENGRGNFPPRFSGLQFPNYSSELNVNALELDDSALYLCASSFDRGLYGYTFGSGTRLTVV.

This chain links TRBV5-1 with TRBJ2-2; 7 bases line up with TRBD2. This CDR3 has 13 amino acids. Per germline, CDR1 SGHRS and CDR2 YFSETQ. The ends lost 6 bases at V and 7 bases at J; junction bases unmatched: 6. The chain's CDR3 is CASTPGGVGELFF. CDR3 in DNA: TGCGCCAGCACGCCGGGGGGAGTCGGGGAGCTGTTTTTT.

The chain uses TRBV5-1 and TRBJ2-7; 8 positions match TRBD1. This CDR3 spans 15 amino acids. CDR1 is SGHRS, CDR2 YFSETQ, per germline. With V trimmed by 3 bases and J by 1 base, 6 bases remained unmatched. Here the CDR3 DNA reads TGCGCCAGCAGCTCCTCCGGGACAGGATCCTACGAGCAGTACTTC. It specifies CASSSSGTGSYEQYF.

V and J are TRBV19 and TRBJ2-2; D possibly corresponds to TRBD2 (5 bases). CDR1 is LNHDA, CDR2 SQIVND, per germline (reference sequence). The V end lost 6 bases, the J end lost 7 bases, and 15 bases lay between the germline ends. The CDR3 runs 14 residues. The DNA of the CDR3 is TGTGCCAGTAGATATAAATCGGGAAGCGGGGAGCTGTTTTTT. The encoded protein is CASRYKSGSGELFF.

This clone was counted a single time. The gene calls are TRBV5-5 and TRBJ2-7; weak D call: TRBD1 (5 bases). Germline CDR1 and CDR2: SGHKS and YYEKEE (reference sequence). Trimming took 2 bases from V and 6 from J, leaving 18 bases between them. The CDR3 has 15 residues. The chain's CDR3 is CASSFGAAPRIEQYF. The CDR3 DNA reads TGTGCCAGCAGCTTTGGGGCAGCTCCCAGGATCGAGCAGTACTTC.

The gene calls are TRBV9 and TRBJ2-1; no reliable D call. V lost 1 base, J lost 0 bases, and 14 bases lay in between. The CDR3 has 17 amino acids. CDR1 is SGDLS, CDR2 YYNGEE, per germline. The CDR3 loop reads CASSVMETPSSYNEQFF. CDR3 DNA: TGTGCCAGCAGCGTAATGGAGACCCCAAGCTCCTACAATGAGCAGTTCTTC.

V and J are TRBV4-2 and TRBJ1-5; 8 bases agree with TRBD1. Trimming at V came to 1 base and at J to 7 bases, leaving 15 bases not matched to a gene. The CDR3 runs 18 residues. Germline V CDR1 and CDR2: LGHNA, YNFKEQ. In DNA form, the CDR3 reads TGTGCCAGCAGCCAAGTTGGGACAGGCCTTCGTTCGCAACAGCCCCAGCATTTT. This translates into CASSQVGTGLRSQQPQHF.

The chain uses TRBV7-6 and TRBJ2-2; 9 bases align to TRBD1. The germline V gene has CDR1 SGHVS and CDR2 FNYEAQ. The trim removed 0 bases at V and 3 bases at J, leaving 5 bases unmatched. This CDR3 is built from 17 residues. The CDR3 bases are TGTGCCAGCAGCTTAGCGGGCTGGACAGGGGACACCGGGGAGCTGTTTTTT. Amino acid sequence: CASSLAGWTGDTGELFF.

CDR3 residues: CSVEEGRGNTIYF. As DNA, the CDR3 is TGCAGCGTTGAAGAGGGGAGGGGAAACACCATATATTTT. The chain carries TRBV29-1 and TRBJ1-3; D ambiguous. CDR1 SQVTM and CDR2 ANQGSEA come from the germline V gene. V lost 0 bases, J lost 4 bases, and 7 bases lay in between. The length of the CDR3 is 13 residues.

The gene calls are TRBV27 and TRBJ1-2; 8 bases agree with TRBD1. Germline V gives CDR1 MNHEY, CDR2 SMNVEV (reference sequence). The CDR3 length is 14 residues. V was clipped by 5 bases and J by 3 bases; unmatched bases: 5. The CDR3 nucleotides are TGTGCCAGCAGTCGGGACAGGAAACACTATGGCTACACCTTC. Translating gives CASSRDRKHYGYTF.

The count of this clone is one. The genes are TRBV29-1 and TRBJ2-1, with D maybe TRBD1 (8 bases). Germline values: CDR1 SQVTM, CDR2 ANQGSEA. This CDR3 is 16 amino acids long. V shed 5 bases and J shed 4 bases, with 21 bases lying between them. The CDR3 loop is CSVLQGGGVSYNEQFF. CDR3 coding DNA: TGCAGCGTTCTACAGGGGGGAGGGGTCAGTTACAATGAGCAGTTCTTC.